This T cell receptor beta chain originates from a study of CD8+CD57+ T cells in acquired aplastic anemia. The overall study: Sorted CD4+ and CD8+ cell DNA averaged approximately 3.2 ug. CD4+ cell libraries from healthy donors averaged roughly 10 million reads.

On this clonotype itself: Its antigen is not identified.

Study-wide findings and caveats: Patients and controls were not found to differ significantly in CD8+ Simpson's diversity. Between patients and controls, some 31 CD8+ CDR3 sequences were found in common.

The CDR3 is made up of 15 amino acids. Germline lookup yields CDR1 SNHLY and CDR2 FYNNEI. Deletions cut 4 bases from V and 2 bases from J, with 15 bases between. Profiling that covered TCR beta VDJ and CDR3 relied on genomic DNA as its template. TCRdb re-called the reads through MiXCR, storing one row per CDR3 protein. The sample has about 81,000 distinct CDR3 sequences; about half are singletons. The TCR comes from a human donor in good health, serving as a control. The sequenced sample consisted of sorted CD4+, CD8+, or CD8+CD57+ T cells (not recorded which) from PBMCs. The chain is built from TRBV2 and TRBJ2-7; no definite D call. The DNA of the CDR3 is TGTGCCAGCAGTGGAACCTCGGGCCCAACCTACGAGCAGTACTTC. It is translated as CASSGTSGPTYEQYF.